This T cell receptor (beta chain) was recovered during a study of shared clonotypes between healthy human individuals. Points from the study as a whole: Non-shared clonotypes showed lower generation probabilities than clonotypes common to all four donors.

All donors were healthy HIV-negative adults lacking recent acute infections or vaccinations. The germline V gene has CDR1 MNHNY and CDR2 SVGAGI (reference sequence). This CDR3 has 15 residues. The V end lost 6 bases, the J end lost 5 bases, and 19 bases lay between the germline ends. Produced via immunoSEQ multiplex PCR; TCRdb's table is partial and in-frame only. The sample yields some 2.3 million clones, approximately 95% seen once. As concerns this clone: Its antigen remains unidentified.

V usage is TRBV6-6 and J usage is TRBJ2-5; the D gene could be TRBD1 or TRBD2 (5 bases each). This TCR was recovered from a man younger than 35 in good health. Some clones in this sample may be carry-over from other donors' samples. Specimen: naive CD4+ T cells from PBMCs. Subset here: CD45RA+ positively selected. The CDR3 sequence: CASSPGTPAEETQYF. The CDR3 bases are TGTGCCAGCAGCCCCGGGACGCCCGCGGAGGAGACCCAGTACTTC.